A single sample is the source of the 31 T cell receptor beta chains below, sequenced in a study of T cells expressing NK-cell markers. TCRdb re-called the 5' RACE reads; every CDR3 protein appears as one record, without DNA. Recorded here are about half a million distinct CDR3 sequences; the top ten clones represent 1.4%. The sample comprised blood T cells: a sorted CD56 or NKG2C T cell subset, CD4+ or CD8+ T cells, or bulk PBMC T cells (not recorded which). These receptors originate from a woman aged 50 to 65 in good health.

The genes are TRBV28 and TRBJ1-5; the TRBD1 assignment by TCRdb is unverifiable without DNA. In germline, CDR1 is MDHEN, CDR2 SYDVKM. The CDR3 loop spans 15 amino acids. The CDR3 here is CASSTHRGSNQPQHF.

The genes are TRBV10-3 and TRBJ2-3; TCRdb lists TRBD2, though no DNA is available to test this call. Germline CDR1 reads ENHRY; CDR2 reads SYGVKD. This CDR3 comprises 17 residues. CDR3: CAISESRLAEDTDTQYF.

The chain joins TRBV5-5 to TRBJ2-3; TCRdb's D gene call, TRBD2, goes unchecked for lack of DNA. Germline values: CDR1 SGHKS, CDR2 YYEKEE (reference sequence). The CDR3 totals 15 residues. This CDR3 is CASSLRLAGKDTQYF.

V gene TRBV6-1 combines with J gene TRBJ1-2; TCRdb indicates TRBD1, and absent DNA this call remains unverified. This CDR3 is 13 amino acids long. CDR1 is MNHNS, CDR2 SASEGT, per germline. The CDR3 sequence: CASDTGTNYGYTF.

The chain joins TRBV6-5 to TRBJ2-7. Germline lookup yields CDR1 MNHEY and CDR2 SVGAGI. This CDR3 contains 14 residues. CDR3 protein: CASRTTAGPYEQYF.

The chain combines TRBV10-3 with TRBJ2-7; the D gene TCRdb calls, TRBD1, cannot be checked with no DNA. Germline loops: CDR1 ENHRY, CDR2 SYGVKD. The CDR3 has 11 amino acids. CDR3 residues: CAIGSGPEQYF.

V is TRBV20-1 and J is TRBJ1-2; the TCRdb D gene call, TRBD1, has no DNA to confirm it. In germline, CDR1 is DFQATT, CDR2 SNEGSKA (reference sequence). The CDR3 is 15 amino acids. CDR3 residues: CSARDYRGVSGGYTF.

V and J are TRBV6-2 or TRBV6-3 and TRBJ1-2. The germline gives CDR1 MNHEY, CDR2 SVGEGT. The CDR3 loop spans 18 amino acids. Here the CDR3 reads CASSYSNPFWQIQRWYTF.

The chain is built from TRBV20-1 and TRBJ1-4; the D call of TRBD1 rests on TCRdb alone, since no DNA is present to check it. CDR1 and CDR2 from the germline V gene are DFQATT and SNEGSKA (reference sequence). This CDR3 has 12 amino acids. Here the CDR3 reads CSARLSGQKLFF.

V gene TRBV6-5 combines with J gene TRBJ2-7; the D call of TRBD1 rests on TCRdb alone, since no DNA is present to check it. The CDR3 sequence is 17 residues long. CDR1 and CDR2 (germline): MNHEY, SVGAGI. This CDR3 reads CASSYSDRAVIGDEQYF.

The gene calls are TRBV7-9 and TRBJ2-1; TCRdb returns TRBD2, unconfirmable since there is no DNA. The CDR3 runs 18 residues. From germline, CDR1 is SEHNR and CDR2 FQNEAQ (reference sequence). The CDR3 region is CASSRIPGLAGLYNEQFF.

This chain connects TRBV5-6 to TRBJ2-3. This CDR3 spans 15 amino acids. CDR1 and CDR2 (germline): SGHDT, YYEEEE. CDR3 sequence reads: CASSRTGVITDTQYF.

The J gene is TRBJ2-3, the V gene TRBV20-1; TCRdb proposes TRBD2, but this gene call is untestable without DNA. This CDR3 comprises 17 residues. Germline V lookup: CDR1 DFQATT, CDR2 SNEGSKA (reference sequence). The CDR3 region is CSALPSLTSASTDTQYF.

The V call is TRBV7-8, the J call TRBJ1-5; TCRdb's assignment of TRBD1 cannot be checked, as there is no DNA. The V gene's germline CDR1 is SGHVS and CDR2 FQNEAQ. The CDR3 has 16 residues. The CDR3 sequence: CASSSGQGGHNQPQHF.

This rearrangement joins TRBV6-1 to TRBJ2-2; lacking DNA, the TRBD2 call made by TCRdb goes unchecked. The CDR3 spans 14 residues. Germline V gene lookup returns CDR1 MNHNS and CDR2 SASEGT. The CDR3 sequence is CASKGLAGVGELFF.

The chain uses TRBV4-2 and TRBJ2-5; the D call of TRBD1 rests on TCRdb alone, since no DNA is present to check it. The CDR3 sequence is 15 residues long. Germline assignment: CDR1 LGHNA and CDR2 YNFKEQ. CDR3 in amino acids: CASSQDGRLQETQYF.

The J gene is TRBJ2-2, the V gene TRBV12-3 or TRBV12-4; there is no DNA to check the TCRdb D call of TRBD2. The CDR3 covers 16 residues. CDR3 residues: CASSQRRERDTGELFF.

V gene TRBV7-9 combines with J gene TRBJ2-1; TCRdb's assignment of TRBD1 cannot be checked, as there is no DNA. The CDR3 covers 16 residues. Germline values: CDR1 SEHNR, CDR2 FQNEAQ (reference sequence). This CDR3 reads CASSQQGIGSYNEQFF.

V usage is TRBV6-5 and J usage is TRBJ2-7; TCRdb lists TRBD1, though no DNA is available to test this call. Germline-derived CDR1 and CDR2 are MNHEY and SVGAGI. The CDR3 loop spans 14 amino acids. CDR3 sequence: CASSYDWTGREQYF.

This chain links TRBV25-1 with TRBJ2-4; TCRdb calls TRBD1, which cannot be checked without DNA. This CDR3 is built from 14 residues. Looked up from germline, CDR1 is MGHDK and CDR2 is SYGVNS. CDR3: CASSGPGVENIQYF.

The chain couples TRBV3-1 to TRBJ2-7; the TRBD1 assignment by TCRdb is unverifiable without DNA. Germline CDR1 reads LGHDT; CDR2 reads YNNKEL (reference sequence). The CDR3 extends over 11 amino acids. This CDR3 is CASSHLRETHF.

CDR3 loop: CASSAGRLNEQFF. This chain connects TRBV6-1 to TRBJ2-1. This CDR3 is 13 amino acids long. The germline V gene has CDR1 MNHNS and CDR2 SASEGT.

The V gene is TRBV6-6, the J gene TRBJ2-7; TCRdb's D call of TRBD1 is untestable without DNA. Germline values: CDR1 MNHNY, CDR2 SVGAGI (reference sequence). The CDR3 is 17 amino acids. The chain's CDR3 is CASSQSPGQGKNYEQYF.

This chain connects TRBV3-1 to TRBJ1-2. The CDR3 consists of 17 residues. Germline V gives CDR1 LGHDT, CDR2 YNNKEL (reference sequence). CDR3: CASSQHTGGPSNYGYTF.

This chain uses TRBV5-1 with TRBJ1-1; TCRdb picks TRBD1, but there is no DNA to check that call. This CDR3 comprises 13 residues. Germline V gene data show CDR1 as SGHRS and CDR2 as YFSETQ. CDR3: CASSIRDDTEAFF.

The chain links TRBV3-1 to TRBJ2-4; no DNA is available, so the TRBD1 call from TCRdb remains unchecked. CDR3 length: 15 residues. CDR1 and CDR2 from the germline V gene are LGHDT and YNNKEL (reference sequence). The CDR3 sequence is CASSQNPGTENIQYF.

The gene calls are TRBV11-3 and TRBJ2-5; TCRdb designates TRBD2, a call that cannot be tested without DNA. The germline CDR1 and CDR2 sequences are SGHNT and YENEEA. This CDR3 region has 14 residues. CDR3 loop: CASSLPSGRETQYF.

CDR3 loop: CSAIPGGNNEQFF. The rearrangement uses TRBV20-1 and TRBJ2-1; lacking DNA, the TRBD1 call made by TCRdb goes unchecked. The CDR3 is 13 residues long. Germline lookup yields CDR1 DFQATT and CDR2 SNEGSKA (reference sequence).

The chain recombines TRBV12-3 or TRBV12-4 with TRBJ1-1; TCRdb's D call of TRBD1 is untestable without DNA. This CDR3 is built from 13 residues. CDR3 residues: CASRQGGSTEAFF.

The chain joins TRBV4-2 to TRBJ2-1; the TCRdb D gene call, TRBD2, has no DNA to confirm it. This CDR3 spans 15 amino acids. The germline CDR1 and CDR2 sequences are LGHNA and YNFKEQ. CDR3 loop: CASSHGLAGMDEQFF.

The rearrangement joins TRBV7-2 to TRBJ2-1; absent DNA, TCRdb's TRBD2 call cannot be checked. CDR1 is SGHTA and CDR2 is FQGNSA in the germline V gene. The CDR3 runs 16 residues. The CDR3: CASSTGRGLRGNEQFF. Together with reference TRBV7-2 and TRBJ2-1, the CDR3 gives the full variable domain: GAGVSQSPSNKVTEKGKDVELRCDPISGHTALYWYRQSLGQGLEFLIYFQGNSAPDKSGLPSDRFSAERTGGSVSTLTIQRTQQEDSAVYLCASSTGRGLRGNEQFFGPGTRLTVL.